This T cell receptor (beta chain) was recovered during a study of shared clonotypes between healthy human individuals. Study-level background: The study drew on a couple of women and a few men aged 18 to 49 as donors.

Trimming took 5 bases from V and 0 from J, leaving 11 bases between them. Germline CDR1 SEHNR, CDR2 FQNEAQ (reference sequence). CDR3 length: 14 residues. Clones were read by immunoSEQ multiplex PCR, and TCRdb kept only the in-frame ones, dropping some. Among fewer than 2.5 million clones listed, 90% to 95% were seen once. This clonotype originated in a young man in good health. Some clones in this sample may be carry-over from other donors' samples. The gene calls are TRBV7-9 and TRBJ2-7; a weak D match, TRBD2 (6 bases). Sequenced: naive CD4+ T cells from PBMCs. The subset: CD45RA+ positively selected. CDR3 sequence: CASSPSGLSYEQYF. Here the CDR3 DNA reads TGTGCCAGCAGCCCGAGCGGGCTCTCCTACGAGCAGTACTTC.